The clone carrying this T cell receptor (beta chain) was observed a few times. CDR1 is MNHEY, CDR2 SVGEGT, per germline. This CDR3 region has 15 residues. The ends were cut back, 0 bases at V and 4 bases at J, with 10 bases in the middle. A J-beta primer mix and a sample-barcoded 5' primer were used in a second PCR of roughly 7 to 12 cycles. TCRdb passed the 5' RACE reads through MiXCR, listing each CDR3 protein once. The repertoire consists of around 2 million distinct CDR3 sequences, with approximately 39% occurring once and the leading ten covering around 23%. This sample is part of a study of blood T cells in healthy people across ages.

The clonotype comes from a human donor in good health. The sample comprised blood. V usage is TRBV6-2 or TRBV6-3 and J usage is TRBJ2-1; the D call may be TRBD1 or TRBD2 (5 bases each). In DNA form, the CDR3 reads TGTGCCAGCAGTTACTCTGGGACCCTATACAATGAGCAGTTCTTC. As protein: CASSYSGTLYNEQFF.